The next 11 T cell receptor beta chains were all read from a single sample in a study of CD8 T cells in ankylosing spondylitis. In TCRdb, the 5' RACE reads were re-called with MiXCR into one record per CDR3 protein. The sample yields approximately 220,000 distinct CDR3 sequences, about 26% seen once. The sequencing sample was made of blood, either unsorted or a sorted T cell fraction (not recorded which). The source is a male donor with ankylosing spondylitis or in good health (not recorded which).

This clonotype was detected many times. Here the CDR3 DNA reads TGTGCCAGCAGCCTAGCGGGAGGGCGTGGTGAGCAGTTCTTC. It is translated as CASSLAGGRGEQFF. The chain couples TRBV3-1 to TRBJ2-1; 11 bases map to TRBD2. The V segment lost 4 bases and the J segment 9 bases; nucleotides outside the gene matches: 5. The CDR3 has 14 residues. Germline V gene sequence: CDR1 LGHDT, CDR2 YNNKEL (reference sequence).

The rearrangement uses TRBV6-1 and TRBJ1-1, with a possible D match to TRBD1 (6 bases). The germline V gene has CDR1 MNHNS and CDR2 SASEGT. Trimming removed 5 bases from V and 5 bases from J, with 18 bases in between. The CDR3 has 15 residues. This CDR3 reads CASSTGSDRWTEAFF. CDR3 in DNA: TGTGCCAGCAGTACGGGGTCAGACAGGTGGACTGAAGCTTTCTTT.

This rearrangement joins TRBV20-1 to TRBJ2-1; 9 bases are shared with TRBD1. Germline CDR1 DFQATT, CDR2 SNEGSKA (reference sequence). The CDR3 sequence is 15 residues long. After removal of 6 bases from V and 5 bases from J, the junction contained 11 bases not matched to a gene. The CDR3 nucleotides read TGCAGTGCCAGGGTCGGGACAGGGAATGACAATGAGCAGTTCTTC. Its protein is CSARVGTGNDNEQFF.

This clonotype appeared many times. The V and J genes are TRBV2 and TRBJ2-2; perhaps TRBD1 as D (6 bases). The CDR3 runs 16 residues. V lost 6 bases and J lost 1, with 15 bases in between. The germline V gene encodes CDR1 SNHLY and CDR2 FYNNEI. CDR3 nucleotides: TGTGCCAGCAGAAACGACAGGTCGGGGAACACCGGGGAGCTGTTTTTT. Amino acids: CASRNDRSGNTGELFF.

V usage is TRBV6-1 and J usage is TRBJ2-7; D uncertain. The V gene lost 6 bases and the J gene lost 0 bases, with 9 bases spanning the gap. The germline V gene has CDR1 MNHNS and CDR2 SASEGT. The CDR3 has 13 residues. CDR3 loop: CASRGRISYEQYF. The CDR3 region has the DNA TGTGCCAGCAGAGGACGGATCTCCTACGAGCAGTACTTC.

V gene TRBV6-5 combines with J gene TRBJ2-3; D unclear. CDR1 is MNHEY, CDR2 SVGAGI, per germline. The CDR3 sequence is 15 residues long. Between the trimmed V and J ends, which lost 0 bases and 0 bases, there was a span of 7 bases. The CDR3: CASSYSTPSTDTQYF. In nucleotides, the CDR3 is TGTGCCAGCAGTTACTCGACACCTAGCACAGATACGCAGTATTTT.

The chain carries TRBV25-1 and TRBJ2-7; D is tentatively TRBD1 or TRBD2 (5 bases each). There are 14 residues in the CDR3. The V gene's germline CDR1 is MGHDK and CDR2 SYGVNS. Trimming took 1 base from V and 2 from J, leaving 9 bases between them. The CDR3 region has the DNA TGTGCCAGCAGTGAATCCGGGGCCACCTACGAGCAGTACTTC. It yields the protein CASSESGATYEQYF.

This clonotype was found many times. This chain uses TRBV20-1 with TRBJ1-2; D is ambiguous. Germline V CDR1 and CDR2: DFQATT, SNEGSKA (reference sequence). V lost 0 bases to trimming and J lost 4 bases, with 6 bases between them. The CDR3 is 12 amino acids. The CDR3 spells CSAREGPYGYTF. DNA of the CDR3: TGCAGTGCTAGAGAAGGCCCCTATGGCTACACCTTC.

The rearrangement uses TRBV12-3 or TRBV12-4 and TRBJ2-7, with D perhaps being TRBD1 or TRBD2 (5 bases each). There are 12 residues in the CDR3. Trimming removed 3 bases at V and 7 bases at J, with 10 bases between. The CDR3 spells CASSLGVGEQYF. DNA of the CDR3: TGTGCCAGCAGTTTGGGGGTCGGGGAGCAGTACTTC.

This clonotype has just a few counts. The V and J genes are TRBV7-2 and TRBJ2-5; no reliable D call. CDR1 and CDR2 from the germline V gene are SGHTA and FQGNSA. The CDR3 contains 14 residues. Trimming removed 1 base at V and 4 bases at J, with 10 bases between. The chain's CDR3 is CASSLGGRPETQYF. DNA for the CDR3: TGTGCCAGCAGCTTAGGTGGCAGGCCAGAGACCCAGTACTTC. Full variable domain (remainder filled in from reference TRBV7-2 and TRBJ2-5): GAGVSQSPSNKVTEKGKDVELRCDPISGHTALYWYRQSLGQGLEFLIYFQGNSAPDKSGLPSDRFSAERTGGSVSTLTIQRTQQEDSAVYLCASSLGGRPETQYFGPGTRLLVL.

The J gene is TRBJ2-7, the V gene TRBV7-2; 8 bases are a match to TRBD2. The CDR3 contains 15 residues. Trimming took 1 base from V and 6 from J; bases not matched to a gene: 8. Germline V gene data show CDR1 as SGHTA and CDR2 as FQGNSA. This CDR3 reads CASSLEPSGFVEQYF. Here the CDR3 DNA reads TGTGCCAGCAGCTTAGAGCCTAGCGGGTTCGTCGAGCAGTACTTC.